This is a list of T cell receptor beta chains from one sample in a study of blood T cell repertoires in COVID-19. The assay was immunoSEQ multiplex PCR, and TCRdb's table has in-frame clones only and misses some. This sample has roughly 160,000 clones, with 79% found just once. The sequencing input was PBMCs or T cells enriched from blood (not recorded which). All receptors come from a woman in her 70s in a cohort exposed to, infected with or recovered from COVID-19 (not recorded which). Both conserved end residues are part of each CDR3. D genes are given only for firm matches. Clone size appears in some rows only: once, few, many, or a class for an expanded clone.

clone size | J gene | D gene | V gene | CDR3 DNA | CDR3 protein
- | TRBJ2-1 | TRBD2 | TRBV28 | TGTGCCAGCAGTAGCGGGAGTGGGGATGAGCAGTTCTTC | CASSSGSGDEQFF
- | TRBJ2-2 | TRBD1 | TRBV19 | TGTGCCGCCCGAGACAGGGCGTACACCGGGGAGCTGTTTTTT | CAARDRAYTGELFF
- | TRBJ2-5 | TRBD2 | TRBV7-6 | TGTGCCAGCAGCTCCCGCGCGTTAGCGGGAGTACGAGAGACCCAGTACTTC | CASSSRALAGVRETQYF
- | TRBJ2-3 | - | TRBV5-1 | TGCGCCAGCATGTTTGCCGGGGTTTTGACAGATACGCAGTATTTT | CASMFAGVLTDTQYF
- | TRBJ2-5 | - | TRBV5-1 | TGCGCCAGCAGCTTATCTCGCCCGAGGGAAGGAGAGACCCAGTACTTC | CASSLSRPREGETQYF
- | TRBJ1-3 | - | TRBV19 | TGTGCCAGTAGTGCGATGGGGAGGGGCTCTGGAAACACCATATATTTT | CASSAMGRGSGNTIYF
- | TRBJ2-3 | TRBD2 | TRBV7-7 | TGTGCTAGCAGCTTAGGGACTAGCGGATTGTCAGATACGCAGTATTTT | CASSLGTSGLSDTQYF
- | TRBJ2-1 | - | TRBV9 | TGTGCCAGCAGCGTACTAGCAGAGACATACAATGAGCAGTTCTTC | CASSVLAETYNEQFF
- | TRBJ2-7 | TRBD2 | TRBV13 | TGTGCCAGCAGCTACCGACTAGCGGGAACCTACGAGCAGTACTTC | CASSYRLAGTYEQYF
- | TRBJ1-6 | - | TRBV5-4 | TGTGCCAGCAGCTTCCGAACAGATAATTCACCCCTCCACTTT | CASSFRTDNSPLHF
- | TRBJ2-2 | TRBD2 | TRBV20-1 | TGCAGTGCTAGTGGGGGGGTAAACACCGGGGAGCTGTTTTTT | CSASGGVNTGELFF
- | TRBJ1-5 | - | TRBV19 | TGTGCCAGTAGTGTCCTCCGGGGTTGGGGCAATCAGCCCCAGCATTTT | CASSVLRGWGNQPQHF
- | TRBJ1-2 | - | TRBV2 | TGTGCCAGTAGACAGGTAGCTAACTATGGCTACACCTTC | CASRQVANYGYTF
once | TRBJ1-4 | - | TRBV15 | TGTGCCACCAGCAGAGGGGGGGAAGGCGAAAAACTGTTTTTT | CATSRGGEGEKLFF